These 19 T cell receptor beta chains originate from one sample sequenced in a study of T cell changes during pregnancy in multiple sclerosis. Sequencing was performed with immunoSEQ multiplex PCR; in TCRdb, only in-frame clones are kept and a portion is missing. The sample shows 60,000 to 65,000 clones, roughly 91% of them seen only once. The starting material was peripheral blood, obtained in the second trimester of pregnancy. These receptors were obtained from a female donor in good health, enrolled as a control in a pregnancy study.

The chain couples TRBV4-1 to TRBJ2-6; possibly TRBD2 for D (6 bases). Germline loops: CDR1 MGHRA, CDR2 YSYEKL. The germline V and J ends were trimmed by 3 bases and 1 base, with 10 bases remaining between them. This CDR3 region has 16 residues. CDR3 region: CASSQEGSSGANVLTF. The CDR3 DNA follows: TGCGCCAGCAGCCAGGAGGGATCTTCTGGGGCCAACGTCCTGACTTTC.

The chain employs TRBV7-9 and TRBJ2-2; 7 bases agree with TRBD2. This CDR3 spans 15 amino acids. V shed 6 bases, J shed 1 base, and the junction held 5 bases outside the gene matches. Germline CDR1 reads SEHNR; CDR2 reads FQNEAQ (reference sequence). The CDR3: CASRSGTMNTGELFF. CDR3 DNA sequence: TGTGCCAGCAGATCCGGGACTATGAACACCGGGGAGCTGTTTTTT. The full variable domain, in which reference TRBV7-9 and TRBJ2-2 provide the parts outside the CDR3, is DTGVSQNPRHKITKRGQNVTFRCDPISEHNRLYWYRQTLGQGPEFLTYFQNEAQLEKSRLLSDRFSAERPKGSFSTLEIQRTEQGDSAMYLCASRSGTMNTGELFFGEGSRLTVL.

The chain couples TRBV29-1 to TRBJ1-1, with 11 bases matching TRBD1. Germline trimming cut 5 bases from V and 1 base from J; bases unmatched to any gene: 9. Germline values: CDR1 SQVTM, CDR2 ANQGSEA. The CDR3 extends over 16 amino acids. The chain's CDR3 is CSVKGDRGSQNTEAFF. Here the CDR3 DNA reads TGCAGCGTTAAGGGGGACAGGGGGTCCCAGAACACTGAAGCTTTCTTT.

The genes are TRBV15 and TRBJ1-4; weak D call: TRBD1 (5 bases). Germline V gene lookup returns CDR1 LNHNV and CDR2 YYDKDF (reference sequence). This CDR3 comprises 16 residues. V lost 0 bases and J 4 bases, leaving 12 bases between the germline ends. The DNA of the CDR3 is TGTGCCACCAGCAGAGATCAGGGAACGGGTAATGAAAAACTGTTTTTT. This translates into CATSRDQGTGNEKLFF.

This clone has a handful of counts. The rearrangement joins TRBV6-1 to TRBJ1-2; weak D call: TRBD1 (6 bases). The CDR3 has 14 residues. Looked up from germline, CDR1 is MNHNS and CDR2 is SASEGT. Trimming removed 2 bases from V and 3 bases from J, with 10 bases in between. The CDR3 here is CASSESWTDYGYTF. The CDR3 DNA reads as TGTGCCAGCAGTGAATCTTGGACAGACTATGGCTACACCTTC.

This clone was observed a handful of times. This chain joins TRBV19 and TRBJ1-2, with D perhaps matching TRBD1 (5 bases). The CDR3 is 11 residues long. V shed 7 bases and J shed 8 bases, with 11 bases lying between them. Per germline, CDR1 LNHDA and CDR2 SQIVND (reference sequence). The CDR3 is CASIQGTGYTF. CDR3 DNA: TGTGCCAGTATCCAGGGTACGGGCTACACCTTC.

The V call is TRBV4-1, the J call TRBJ1-1; 11 bases align to TRBD1. After removal of 1 base from V and 1 base from J, the junction contained 5 bases not matched to a gene. CDR1 and CDR2 from the germline V gene are MGHRA and YSYEKL. The CDR3 length is 17 residues. In DNA, the CDR3 is TGCGCCAGCAGCCAAGCCCGGGGACAGGGGGGGAACACTGAAGCTTTCTTT. It is translated as CASSQARGQGGNTEAFF.

This chain links TRBV6-6 with TRBJ2-7, with TRBD2 matching 12 bases. The junction had 8 bases not matched to a gene; V was cut back by 6 bases and J by 2 bases. Germline CDR1 MNHNY, CDR2 SVGAGI (reference sequence). This CDR3 has 16 amino acids. This CDR3 reads CASSFRLAGVTYEQYF. The CDR3 nucleotides read TGTGCCAGCAGCTTCAGACTAGCGGGAGTAACCTACGAGCAGTACTTC.

This clone has a handful of counts. V gene TRBV19 combines with J gene TRBJ1-1, with 7 bases identical to TRBD1. Germline assignment: CDR1 LNHDA and CDR2 SQIVND (reference sequence). J gave up 6 bases and V 6 bases, and 4 bases lay outside the gene matches. This CDR3 has 12 amino acids. DNA of the CDR3: TGTGCCAGTAGATACAGGGGTTCTGAAGCTTTCTTT. It yields the protein CASRYRGSEAFF.

This rearrangement joins TRBV5-1 to TRBJ2-7; possibly TRBD2 for D (6 bases). This CDR3 has 13 amino acids. Germline V lookup: CDR1 SGHRS, CDR2 YFSETQ. Trimming left V 3 bases short and J 1 base short, with 8 bases between. In DNA form, the CDR3 reads TGCGCCAGCAGCTCGGGAGAATCCTACGAGCAGTACTTC. It codes for CASSSGESYEQYF.

In the case of this clone: The conserved final phenylalanine or tryptophan is absent from the CDR3, which likely points to a read error. The DNA is omitted, as the CDR3 cannot be located on it reliably, and the CDR3 follows TCRdb's listing. The genes are TRBV7-7 and TRBJ2-7; the D call in the table, TRBD2, was not verified against the DNA. Germline CDR1 reads SSHAT; CDR2 reads FNYEAQ (reference sequence). The CDR3 spans 10 residues, counting both ends. The CDR3 region is CASSSVARRL.

The chain has TRBV6-5 and TRBJ1-1; D is ambiguous. The CDR3 contains 14 residues. The germline CDR1 and CDR2 sequences are MNHEY and SVGAGI. V was pared by 2 bases and J by 6 bases, with 13 bases between. In nucleotides, the CDR3 is TGTGCCAGCAGTTACGGTTCTCGGGGTCCTGAAGCTTTCTTT. Translated: CASSYGSRGPEAFF.

V and J are TRBV2 and TRBJ1-6; weak D call: TRBD1 (5 bases). This CDR3 is 15 amino acids long. Trimming took 7 bases from V and 0 from J, leaving 10 bases between them. In germline, CDR1 is SNHLY, CDR2 FYNNEI. CDR3 residues: CASTGESSYNSPLHF. In DNA form, the CDR3 reads TGTGCCAGCACGGGGGAGAGCTCCTATAATTCACCCCTCCACTTT.

This chain connects TRBV6-4 to TRBJ2-2; D is uncertain. Germline V CDR1 and CDR2: MRHNA, SNTAGT. Trimming removed 0 bases from V and 0 bases from J, with 8 bases in between. The CDR3 has 16 amino acids. The CDR3 DNA sequence: TGTGCCAGCAGTGACTCGTCACAGCCGAACACCGGGGAGCTGTTTTTT. This gives the protein CASSDSSQPNTGELFF.

This clone was seen only once. The gene calls are TRBV6-5 and TRBJ2-1; 9 bases are shared with TRBD2. V lost 6 bases, J lost 6 bases, and 6 bases stayed unmatched. The germline V gene has CDR1 MNHEY and CDR2 SVGAGI. CDR3 length: 14 residues. The CDR3 coding sequence is TGTGCCAGCAGCGGTAGCGGGAGCCCCAATGAGCAGTTCTTC. Its protein is CASSGSGSPNEQFF.

The chain joins TRBV30 to TRBJ1-5, with a tentative D call TRBD1 (5 bases). Germline-derived CDR1 and CDR2 are GTSNPN and SVGIG (reference sequence). V was pared by 0 bases and J by 2 bases, with 8 bases between. This CDR3 contains 14 residues. CDR3 coding DNA: TGTGCCTGGAGTGTTAGGGGCCGCAATCAGCCCCAGCATTTT. Its translation is CAWSVRGRNQPQHF.

The V gene is TRBV7-3, the J gene TRBJ1-1; TRBD1 might be the D (5 bases). From germline, CDR1 is SGHTA and CDR2 FQGTGA. V lost 5 bases and J lost 1, with 8 bases in between. The CDR3 contains 13 residues. The CDR3 nucleotides read TGTGCCAGCAGCCAGCAGGGGAACACTGAAGCTTTCTTT. The encoded protein is CASSQQGNTEAFF.

The chain carries TRBV7-9 and TRBJ1-6; a weak D match, TRBD1 (6 bases). The CDR3 extends over 15 amino acids. V gave up 3 bases and J gave up 7 bases, with 13 bases separating them. Germline V gene lookup returns CDR1 SEHNR and CDR2 FQNEAQ (reference sequence). CDR3 DNA sequence: TGTGCCAGCAGCTTCCAGGGGTTGTCGAATTCACCCCTCCACTTT. It codes for CASSFQGLSNSPLHF.

There are a few counts of this clone. The chain links TRBV19 to TRBJ1-2; 8 bases fit TRBD1. After removal of 8 bases from V and 6 bases from J, the junction contained 14 bases not matched to a gene. This CDR3 has 15 residues. CDR1 and CDR2 from the germline V gene are LNHDA and SQIVND (reference sequence). CDR3 amino acids: CASFNLGTGGDGYTF. In nucleotides, the CDR3 is TGTGCCAGTTTCAACCTCGGGACAGGAGGAGATGGCTACACCTTC.